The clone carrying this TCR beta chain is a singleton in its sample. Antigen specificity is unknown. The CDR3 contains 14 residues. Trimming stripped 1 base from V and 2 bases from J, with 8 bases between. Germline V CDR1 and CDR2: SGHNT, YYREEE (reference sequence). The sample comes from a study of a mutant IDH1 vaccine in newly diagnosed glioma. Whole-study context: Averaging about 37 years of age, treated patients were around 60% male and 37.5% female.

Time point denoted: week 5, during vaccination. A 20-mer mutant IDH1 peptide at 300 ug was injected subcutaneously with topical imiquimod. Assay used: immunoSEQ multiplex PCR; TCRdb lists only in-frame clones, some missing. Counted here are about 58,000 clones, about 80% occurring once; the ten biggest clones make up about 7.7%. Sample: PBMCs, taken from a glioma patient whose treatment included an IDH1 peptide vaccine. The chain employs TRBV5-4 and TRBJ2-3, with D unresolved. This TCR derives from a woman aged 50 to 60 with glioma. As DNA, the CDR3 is TGTGCCAGCAGCTTGTCACCTAACACAGATACGCAGTATTTT. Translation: CASSLSPNTDTQYF.